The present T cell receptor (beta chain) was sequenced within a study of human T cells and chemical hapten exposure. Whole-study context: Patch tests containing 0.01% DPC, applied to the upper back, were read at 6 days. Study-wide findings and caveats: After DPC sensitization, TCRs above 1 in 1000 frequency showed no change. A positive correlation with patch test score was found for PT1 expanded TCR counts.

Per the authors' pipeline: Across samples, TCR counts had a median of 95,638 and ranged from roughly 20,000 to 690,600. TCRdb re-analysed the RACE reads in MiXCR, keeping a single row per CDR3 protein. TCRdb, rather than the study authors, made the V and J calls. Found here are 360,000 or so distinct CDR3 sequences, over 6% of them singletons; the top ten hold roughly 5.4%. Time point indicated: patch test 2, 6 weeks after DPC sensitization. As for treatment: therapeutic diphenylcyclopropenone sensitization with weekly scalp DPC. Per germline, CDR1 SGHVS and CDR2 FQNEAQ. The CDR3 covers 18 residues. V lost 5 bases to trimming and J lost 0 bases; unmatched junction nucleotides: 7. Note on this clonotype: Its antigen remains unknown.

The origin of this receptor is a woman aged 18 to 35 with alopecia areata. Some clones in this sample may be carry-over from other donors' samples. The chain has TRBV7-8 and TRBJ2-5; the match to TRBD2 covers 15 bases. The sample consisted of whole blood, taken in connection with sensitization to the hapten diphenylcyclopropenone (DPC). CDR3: CASSPGLAGGPHQETQYF. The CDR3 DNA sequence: TGTGCCAGCAGCCCAGGACTAGCGGGGGGGCCACACCAAGAGACCCAGTACTTC.